These 22 T cell receptor beta chains share one sample of origin, sequenced in a study of blood T cell repertoires in COVID-19. Assay used: immunoSEQ multiplex PCR; TCRdb lists only in-frame clones, some missing. The table lists about 390,000 clones, 87% of them singletons. Sequencing used peripheral blood. The source is a woman aged 55-75 years with COVID-19, enrolled during active disease.

The chain employs TRBV19 and TRBJ2-4; D might be TRBD2 (5 bases). V was pared by 6 bases and J by 0 bases, with 9 bases between. CDR3 size: 14 residues. The germline V gene has CDR1 LNHDA and CDR2 SQIVND (reference sequence). The CDR3 bases are TGTGCCAGTAGAGGGAGCGGAGCCAAAAACATTCAGTACTTC. This translates into CASRGSGAKNIQYF.

The chain employs TRBV5-6 and TRBJ1-2; 7 bases match TRBD1. J was trimmed by 8 bases and V by 4 bases; bases with no gene match: 8. This CDR3 region has 13 residues. CDR1 is SGHDT, CDR2 YYEEEE, per germline. The CDR3, as DNA: TGTGCCAGCAGCATCCGGACAGGCAACGGCTACACCTTC. Translated: CASSIRTGNGYTF.

This clone was seen only once. This chain links TRBV5-1 with TRBJ2-3; 9 nucleotides match TRBD2. This CDR3 region has 14 residues. The V gene end was trimmed by 6 bases and the J gene end by 2 bases; junction bases not matched to a gene: 4. CDR1 SGHRS and CDR2 YFSETQ come from the germline V gene. The CDR3: CASTRLAVTDTQYF. In nucleotides, the CDR3 is TGCGCCAGCACTAGACTAGCGGTCACAGATACGCAGTATTTT.

The V and J genes are TRBV14 and TRBJ1-6; D is unresolved. CDR1 is SGHDN, CDR2 FVKESK, per germline. The V gene lost 2 bases and the J gene lost 0 bases, with 8 bases spanning the gap. The CDR3 totals 16 residues. The CDR3 DNA sequence: TGTGCCAGCAGCCAAACGAAGAGCTCCTATAATTCACCCCTCCACTTT. Residues: CASSQTKSSYNSPLHF.

This rearrangement joins TRBV3-1 (or the pseudogene TRBV3-2) to TRBJ1-2, with 10 bases matching TRBD1. CDR1 and CDR2 from the germline V gene are LGHDT and YNNKEL (reference sequence). The CDR3 covers 15 residues. V lost 5 bases and J lost 8; bases outside the gene matches: 11. In nucleotides, the CDR3 is TGTGCCAGCAGCACCGGGACAGGGGATGGTCCGGGCTACACCTTC. It encodes CASSTGTGDGPGYTF.

This clone was recorded once. V usage is TRBV7-8 and J usage is TRBJ2-3; D may be TRBD2 (6 bases). Per germline, CDR1 SGHVS and CDR2 FQNEAQ. V was clipped by 0 bases and J by 6 bases, with 10 bases between them. The CDR3 spans 14 residues. The CDR3 DNA reads TGTGCCAGCAGCTTAGCGCGGGGCATGGATACGCAGTATTTT. Its protein is CASSLARGMDTQYF. Filled out from reference TRBV7-8 and TRBJ2-3, the complete variable domain reads GAGVSQSPRYKVAKRGQDVALRCDPISGHVSLFWYQQALGQGPEFLTYFQNEAQLDKSGLPSDRFFAERPEGSVSTLKIQRTQQEDSAVYLCASSLARGMDTQYFGPGTRLTVL.

The chain is built from TRBV6-6 and TRBJ2-4, with TRBD1 identical over 7 bases. The germline CDR1 and CDR2 sequences are MNHNY and SVGAGI (reference sequence). The CDR3 runs to 16 residues. The junction had 8 bases not matched to a gene; V was cut back by 5 bases and J by 1 base. DNA of the CDR3: TGTGCCAGCAGTAAAACAGGGGTGGTCGCCAAAAACATTCAGTACTTC. This translates into CASSKTGVVAKNIQYF.

This clone was seen a single time. CDR3 sequence: CASSLSTEAFF. The CDR3 coding sequence is TGTGCCAGCAGCTTATCTACTGAAGCTTTCTTT. The V call is TRBV7-8, the J call TRBJ1-1, with D unresolved. Germline loops: CDR1 SGHVS, CDR2 FQNEAQ. Trimming took 2 bases from V and 5 from J, leaving 3 bases between them. This CDR3 comprises 11 residues.

The chain recombines TRBV18 with TRBJ1-3; D not resolved. The CDR3 covers 15 residues. Germline CDR1 reads KGHSH; CDR2 reads LQKENI. V was shortened by 2 bases and J by 0 bases, with 8 bases between the two germline ends. In DNA, the CDR3 is TGTGCCAGCTCACCAACGGGTGACTCTGGAAACACCATATATTTT. Amino acid sequence: CASSPTGDSGNTIYF.

The chain carries TRBV27 and TRBJ1-6, with TRBD1 matching over 7 bases. The CDR3 is 14 amino acids. The V gene's germline CDR1 is MNHEY and CDR2 SMNVEV (reference sequence). V lost 10 bases, J lost 8 bases, and 11 bases stayed unmatched. CDR3 region: CATGGGTEHSPLHF. DNA of the CDR3: TGTGCCACCGGAGGGGGGACAGAGCATTCACCCCTCCACTTT.

This clone was counted once. CDR3 nucleotide sequence: TGTGCCACCAGCAGAGGGACAGGGGTACATGGCTACACCTTC. This encodes CATSRGTGVHGYTF. The V call is TRBV15, the J call TRBJ1-2, with 9 bases identical to TRBD1. Losses at the gene ends were 1 base for V and 6 bases for J; bases not matched to a gene: 3. The CDR3 is 14 amino acids. The germline V gene has CDR1 LNHNV and CDR2 YYDKDF (reference sequence). Full variable domain (outside the CDR3, taken from reference TRBV15 and TRBJ1-2): DAMVIQNPRYQVTQFGKPVTLSCSQTLNHNVMYWYQQKSSQAPKLLFHYYDKDFNNEADTPDNFQSRRPNTSFCFLDIRSPGLGDTAMYLCATSRGTGVHGYTFGSGTRLTVV.

V usage is TRBV7-9 and J usage is TRBJ2-1; 11 nucleotides agree with TRBD1. Germline CDR1 is SEHNR and CDR2 is FQNEAQ (reference sequence). Trimming at V came to 3 bases and at J to 7 bases, leaving 8 bases not matched to a gene. There are 16 residues in the CDR3. The CDR3 coding sequence is TGTGCCAGCAGCTTCAGACCGGGACAGGGGGGAAATGAGCAGTTCTTC. This translates into CASSFRPGQGGNEQFF. Using reference TRBV7-9 and TRBJ2-1 for the parts outside the CDR3, the full variable domain is DTGVSQNPRHKITKRGQNVTFRCDPISEHNRLYWYRQTLGQGPEFLTYFQNEAQLEKSRLLSDRFSAERPKGSFSTLEIQRTEQGDSAMYLCASSFRPGQGGNEQFFGPGTRLTVL.

In its sample, this clone was seen a few times. The genes are TRBV6-5 and TRBJ2-5; 8 nucleotides align to TRBD2. The germline V gene encodes CDR1 MNHEY and CDR2 SVGAGI. The CDR3 runs to 15 residues. The junction had 12 bases not matched to a gene; V was cut back by 5 bases and J by 7 bases. DNA for the CDR3: TGTGCCAGCAGTACACGGCGGGGGGCCGGGGGGACCCAGTACTTC. This gives the protein CASSTRRGAGGTQYF.

In regard to this clone: The same CDR3 can be traced to other DNA sequences in this sample. The V gene is TRBV7-9, the J gene TRBJ1-2; no clear D. Germline loops: CDR1 SEHNR, CDR2 FQNEAQ (reference sequence). The germline V and J ends were trimmed by 4 bases and 5 bases, with 5 bases remaining between them. CDR3 length equals 11 residues. Here the CDR3 reads CASSSSYGYTF. The CDR3 bases are TGTGCCAGCAGCTCCAGTTATGGCTACACCTTC.

The J gene is TRBJ1-2, the V gene TRBV7-2, with a possible D match to TRBD1 (6 bases). The CDR3 sequence is 15 residues long. With 1 base removed from V and 8 bases from J, the gap between germline ends came to 17 bases. The germline gives CDR1 SGHTA, CDR2 FQGNSA. CDR3 amino acids: CASSLGNRVVGGYTF. DNA of the CDR3: TGTGCCAGCAGCTTAGGAAACAGGGTCGTGGGCGGCTACACCTTC.

The chain is built from TRBV4-1 and TRBJ2-3; 10 nucleotides line up with TRBD2. Germline lookup yields CDR1 MGHRA and CDR2 YSYEKL. This CDR3 is 15 amino acids long. V shed 4 bases, J shed 5 bases, and the junction held 6 bases outside the gene matches. The CDR3 nucleotides read TGCGCCAGCAGCCCAGCGGGGGGGCTTCTAGATACGCAGTATTTT. Its protein product is CASSPAGGLLDTQYF.

The rearrangement uses TRBV3-1 (or the pseudogene TRBV3-2) and TRBJ1-5; no firm D call. V was trimmed by 3 bases and J by 4 bases, leaving 7 bases between them. Germline CDR1 and CDR2: LGHDT and YNNKEL (reference sequence). The CDR3 contains 13 residues. The CDR3 coding sequence is TGTGCCAGCAGCCAGAGTTATAATCAGCCCCAGCATTTT. This gives the protein CASSQSYNQPQHF.

CDR3 DNA: TGTGCCAGCAGCTTACTTCACAGGGGAAGCGGGGAGCAGTACTTC. It is translated as CASSLLHRGSGEQYF. The chain recombines TRBV7-3 with TRBJ2-7; D possibly corresponds to TRBD1 (7 bases). Germline V gene data show CDR1 as SGHTA and CDR2 as FQGTGA. The CDR3 contains 15 residues. V lost 2 bases, J lost 7 bases, and 18 bases lay in between.

The chain uses TRBV27 and TRBJ1-3; D is uncertain. Between the trimmed V and J ends, which lost 0 bases and 0 bases, there was a span of 9 bases. CDR1 is MNHEY, CDR2 SMNVEV, per germline (reference sequence). There are 16 residues in the CDR3. CDR3 nucleotides: TGTGCCAGCAGTTTATCGAGGGAGAGCTCTGGAAACACCATATATTTT. Translating it yields CASSLSRESSGNTIYF.

Note on this clone: Other DNA sequences in this sample translate to the same CDR3. This chain joins TRBV7-6 and TRBJ1-1, with D perhaps TRBD1 (5 bases). CDR3 length: 13 amino acids. Germline CDR1 SGHVS, CDR2 FNYEAQ. V was cut by 4 bases and J by 1 base, with 7 bases left in between. CDR3: CASSSDRNTEAFF. The CDR3 DNA reads TGTGCCAGCAGCTCCGACAGGAACACTGAAGCTTTCTTT.

The chain links TRBV2 to TRBJ1-3; D possibly corresponds to TRBD1 (6 bases). Looked up from germline, CDR1 is SNHLY and CDR2 is FYNNEI. Trimming cost V 4 bases and J 9 bases, with 16 bases left between them. The CDR3 has 14 amino acids. CDR3 loop: CASSATGSGSTIYF. CDR3 DNA: TGTGCCAGCAGTGCTACAGGGTCGGGCAGCACCATATATTTT.

The J gene is TRBJ1-2, the V gene TRBV28; D is possibly TRBD1 (6 bases). The V gene lost 3 bases and the J gene lost 3 bases, with 11 bases spanning the gap. The CDR3 sequence is 14 residues long. From germline, CDR1 is MDHEN and CDR2 SYDVKM. The CDR3 loop reads CASSFTRGYYGYTF. CDR3 nucleotides: TGTGCCAGCAGTTTTACCAGGGGATACTATGGCTACACCTTC.